This TCR beta chain originates from a study of T cell responses to AZD1222 COVID-19 vaccine. Germline V lookup: CDR1 MNHEY, CDR2 SVGEGT. The trim removed 6 bases at V and 7 bases at J, leaving 9 bases unmatched. The length of the CDR3 is 14 residues. Clones were read by immunoSEQ multiplex PCR, and TCRdb kept only the in-frame ones, dropping some. The sample has fewer than 100,000 clones, roughly nine tenths seen once. The V call is TRBV6-2 or TRBV6-3, the J call TRBJ1-5; 7 bases align to TRBD1. The source of this sequence is an adult in good health. The sequences come from peripheral blood, collected on day 0 of AZD1222 vaccination. Written as DNA, the CDR3 is TGTGCCAGCAGCTTAGGGACAGTTCAACAGCCCCAGCATTTT. The encoded protein is CASSLGTVQQPQHF.